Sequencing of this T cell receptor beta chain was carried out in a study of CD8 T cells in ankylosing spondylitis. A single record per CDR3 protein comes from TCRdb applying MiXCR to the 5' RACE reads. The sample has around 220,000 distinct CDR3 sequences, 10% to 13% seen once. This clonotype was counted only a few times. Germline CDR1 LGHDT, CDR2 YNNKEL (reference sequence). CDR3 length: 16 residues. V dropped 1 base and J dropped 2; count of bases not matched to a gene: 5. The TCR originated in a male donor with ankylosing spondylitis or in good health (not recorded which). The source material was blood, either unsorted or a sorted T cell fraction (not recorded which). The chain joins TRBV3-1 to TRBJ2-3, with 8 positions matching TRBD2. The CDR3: CASSQVAGLVTDTQYF. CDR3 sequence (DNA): TGTGCCAGCAGCCAAGTCGCGGGACTAGTCACAGATACGCAGTATTTT.